The next 7 T cell receptor beta chains were all read from a single sample in a study of cytomegalovirus exposure and HLA in healthy donors. The PCR ran on 60 Vbeta and 13 Jbeta primers. The protocol was immunoSEQ multiplex PCR, while the TCRdb copy is restricted to in-frame clones and leaves out a portion. This sample carries about 140,000 clones, about 80% of them seen once, and the ten largest clones take roughly 1.3%. Material: PBMCs. These receptors were taken from a male donor in good health and CMV-seropositive.

The CDR3 here is CASSIETSGRNEQFF. DNA for the CDR3: TGTGCCAGTAGTATAGAAACCAGCGGGCGCAATGAGCAGTTCTTC. The J gene is TRBJ2-1, the V gene TRBV19, with D possibly matching TRBD2 (6 bases). CDR3 length equals 15 residues. V gave up 0 bases and J gave up 6 bases, with 12 bases separating them. Germline V gives CDR1 LNHDA, CDR2 SQIVND (reference sequence).

The chain combines TRBV29-1 with TRBJ1-1; no clear D gene. V lost 4 bases and J lost 0, with 6 bases in between. This CDR3 region has 12 residues. Germline CDR1 SQVTM, CDR2 ANQGSEA. Here the CDR3 DNA reads TGCAGCGTTGCAGGCTTGAACACTGAAGCTTTCTTT. Amino acids: CSVAGLNTEAFF.

The chain employs TRBV7-9 and TRBJ1-5; D may be TRBD1 (5 bases). The V and J ends lost 5 bases and 4 bases respectively, with 9 bases between them. The CDR3 has 13 residues. The germline gives CDR1 SEHNR, CDR2 FQNEAQ (reference sequence). The CDR3 DNA reads as TGTGCCAGCAGCCCGGAGGGGAATCAGCCCCAGCATTTT. Translation gives CASSPEGNQPQHF.

The chain joins TRBV14 to TRBJ1-2; D gene unclear. The V gene lost 3 bases and the J gene lost 0 bases, with 11 bases spanning the gap. Germline values: CDR1 SGHDN, CDR2 FVKESK. This CDR3 spans 15 amino acids. CDR3 DNA: TGTGCCAGCAGCCAGAACAGTTCTCCTAACTATGGCTACACCTTC. As protein: CASSQNSSPNYGYTF.

This chain uses TRBV6-1 with TRBJ2-1; a weak D match, TRBD1 (6 bases). The length of the CDR3 is 14 residues. Germline values: CDR1 MNHNS, CDR2 SASEGT. V lost 5 bases, J lost 4 bases, and 12 bases lay in between. The DNA for the CDR3 is TGTGCCAGCAGTCCGGGACAAAGATACAATGAGCAGTTCTTC. It is translated as CASSPGQRYNEQFF.

The chain links TRBV5-1 to TRBJ2-3, with 12 bases that match TRBD2. V was clipped by 0 bases and J by 4 bases; unmatched bases: 9. Germline loops: CDR1 SGHRS, CDR2 YFSETQ. The CDR3 spans 18 residues. The CDR3 here is CASSLVASGRASADTQYF. The CDR3 DNA reads as TGCGCCAGCAGCTTGGTGGCTAGCGGGAGGGCAAGTGCAGATACGCAGTATTTT.

V and J are TRBV28 and TRBJ2-2, with 9 nucleotides matching TRBD1. The germline gives CDR1 MDHEN, CDR2 SYDVKM. CDR3 length: 15 amino acids. V trimming: 7 bases; J trimming: 5 bases; junction bases outside the gene matches: 8. CDR3 DNA: TGTGCCAGCAAAAGAAGGACAGGGGATACCGGGGAGCTGTTTTTT. As protein: CASKRRTGDTGELFF.